This passage covers 15 T cell receptor beta chains from one sample sequenced in a study of Graves' ophthalmopathy and Graves' hyperthyroidism. Beta-chain TCR CDR3 regions were amplified from RNA transcripts. In the first round, RT-PCR was carried out with HTBI primers, and a multiplex PCR formed the second round. TCRdb analysed the multiplex PCR reads with MiXCR anew, one entry per CDR3 protein. The top ten hold 11% of the sample, which has some 1.1 million distinct CDR3 sequences, about two fifths seen once. The sample comprised peripheral blood or thyroid tissue (not recorded which). These receptors all come from an adult man with Graves' hyperthyroidism.

As concerns this clonotype: A read error may explain this, as a much larger clone is one base away. The chain has TRBV6-6 and TRBJ2-6, with D unclear. The CDR3 covers 16 residues. Trimming took 2 bases from V and 0 from J, leaving 8 bases between them. CDR1 is MNHNY, CDR2 SVGAGI, per germline (reference sequence). The CDR3 loop reads CASSYGSFSGANVLTF. CDR3 nucleotide sequence: TGTGCCAGCAGTTACGGTTCCTTCTCTGGGGCCAACGTCCTGACTTTC.

In its sample, this clonotype was seen many times. The chain uses TRBV10-3 and TRBJ2-5; D not certain. The CDR3 loop spans 15 amino acids. Germline CDR1 ENHRY, CDR2 SYGVKD. The V gene lost 0 bases and the J gene lost 5 bases, with 13 bases spanning the gap. This CDR3 is CAISESGTDWETQYF. The DNA of the CDR3 is TGTGCCATCAGTGAGTCAGGAACCGATTGGGAGACCCAGTACTTC.

As concerns this clonotype: A read error may be the cause here, since a much bigger clone is one base away. This CDR3 fails to terminate in the conserved phenylalanine or tryptophan, so it likely reflects a read error. The chain is built from TRBV6-5 and TRBJ1-1; D gene unclear. This CDR3 has 13 residues. Looked up from germline, CDR1 is MNHEY and CDR2 is SVGAGI. Trimming left V 5 bases short and J 4 bases short, with 11 bases between. The DNA for the CDR3 is TGTGCCAGCAGTCCTAGTGAGAGCACTGAAGCTTTCCTT. Its protein is CASSPSESTEAFL.

Ten or more counts support this clonotype. J is TRBJ1-3 and V is TRBV10-3, with TRBD1 matching 8 bases. The CDR3 loop spans 14 amino acids. Germline-derived CDR1 and CDR2 are ENHRY and SYGVKD. V lost 6 bases, J lost 2 bases, and 3 bases stayed unmatched. CDR3 sequence reads: CAIRMDRAGNTIYF. The DNA of the CDR3 is TGTGCCATCAGGATGGACAGGGCTGGAAACACCATATATTTT.

The chain uses TRBV10-3 and TRBJ2-5, with 8 bases aligning to TRBD1. Germline V gives CDR1 ENHRY, CDR2 SYGVKD. V lost 2 bases and J lost 3; bases outside the gene matches: 5. This CDR3 is built from 15 residues. The CDR3 DNA is TGTGCCATCAGTGAGACCAGGACAGGGAAAGAGACCCAGTACTTC. This gives the protein CAISETRTGKETQYF.

The V gene is TRBV7-2, the J gene TRBJ2-5; a possible D gene is TRBD2 (6 bases). This CDR3 spans 18 amino acids. V was trimmed by 0 bases and J by 0 bases, leaving 17 bases between them. Germline V gives CDR1 SGHTA, CDR2 FQGNSA. This chain's CDR3 is CASSLARLVGWYQETQYF. The CDR3 coding sequence is TGTGCCAGCAGCTTAGCGCGACTAGTGGGATGGTACCAAGAGACCCAGTACTTC.

This clonotype was seen at least ten times. The J gene is TRBJ1-1, the V gene TRBV29-1, with 7 bases identical to TRBD1. The CDR3 has 16 amino acids. Germline CDR1 SQVTM, CDR2 ANQGSEA. J gave up 8 bases and V 4 bases, and 19 bases lay outside the gene matches. CDR3 sequence: CSVGPGDSRNGLEAFF. The CDR3 DNA sequence: TGCAGCGTTGGGCCCGGGGACAGTCGGAATGGGTTGGAAGCTTTCTTT.

A remark on this clonotype: One end of the junction fails to match germline, which may point to a read error. This chain connects TRBV7-8 to TRBJ1-4; TRBD1 is a possible D gene (6 bases). Germline lookup yields CDR1 SGHVS and CDR2 FQNEAQ. CDR3 length equals 14 residues. The CDR3: CASSQAGAGEKLFF. CDR3 DNA sequence: TGCGCCAGCAGCCAAGCGGGGGCAGGGGAAAAACTGTTTTTT.

The rearrangement uses TRBV29-1 and TRBJ2-3; D may match TRBD1 or TRBD2 (5 bases each). Germline-derived CDR1 and CDR2 are SQVTM and ANQGSEA. V lost 0 bases and J lost 3, with 7 bases in between. The CDR3 spans 13 residues. DNA for the CDR3: TGCAGCGTTGAAGAGGGGGTTACAGATACGCAGTATTTT. This encodes CSVEEGVTDTQYF.

The chain recombines TRBV19 with TRBJ2-7; 8 nucleotides agree with TRBD1. CDR1 is LNHDA and CDR2 is SQIVND in the germline V gene (reference sequence). J was trimmed by 1 base and V by 4 bases; bases with no gene match: 6. There are 15 residues in the CDR3. CDR3 sequence reads: CASSTGTGNSYEQYF. The CDR3 coding sequence is TGTGCCAGTAGTACCGGGACAGGAAATTCCTACGAGCAGTACTTC.

This clonotype was seen more than once but under ten times. V usage is TRBV15 and J usage is TRBJ1-3; no clear D. This CDR3 is 13 amino acids long. Trimming removed 5 bases at V and 0 bases at J, with 5 bases between. Germline assignment: CDR1 LNHNV and CDR2 YYDKDF (reference sequence). CDR3 sequence (DNA): TGTGCCACCAGCTACCTCTCTGGAAACACCATATATTTT. This codes for CATSYLSGNTIYF.

To note about this clonotype: The junction departs from germline at one end; a sequencing error may be responsible. This chain links TRBV19 with TRBJ1-1, with TRBD1 matching 11 bases. CDR3 length equals 17 residues. Germline CDR1 LNHDA, CDR2 SQIVND (reference sequence). CDR3 nucleotide sequence: TGTGCCAATAGTATTGGCCTACCGGGACAGGGGGTCACTGAAGCTTTCTTT. It encodes CANSIGLPGQGVTEAFF. Supplemented by reference TRBV19 and TRBJ1-1, the full variable domain reads DGGITQSPKYLFRKEGQNVTLSCEQNLNHDAMYWYRQDPGQGLRLIYYSQIVNDFQKGDIAEGYSVSREKKESFPLTVTSAQKNPTAFYLCANSIGLPGQGVTEAFFGQGTRLTVV.

This clonotype was found many times. The CDR3 sequence: CASSHNRAKTQYF. The CDR3 bases are TGTGCCAGCAGCCATAACAGGGCGAAGACCCAGTACTTC. This chain links TRBV7-6 with TRBJ2-5, with TRBD1 as a possible D gene (6 bases). There are 13 residues in the CDR3. V was pared by 5 bases and J by 6 bases, with 13 bases between. CDR1 is SGHVS, CDR2 FNYEAQ, per germline.

Concerning this clonotype itself: Given a much more abundant clone one base away, this may be a read error. This chain uses TRBV7-9 with TRBJ1-1; D is uncertain. The V end was cut by 5 bases, the J end by 7 bases, with 8 bases between. There are 11 residues in the CDR3. Germline V CDR1 and CDR2: SEHNR, FQNEAQ (reference sequence). The CDR3 reads CASSPASEAFF. For the CDR3, the DNA is TGTGCCAGCAGCCCCGCCAGTGAAGCTTTCTTT.

In the case of this clonotype: One end of the junction is discordant with germline, which a read error may explain. The chain uses TRBV10-2 and TRBJ2-2, with 8 positions matching TRBD2. The V gene's germline CDR1 is WSHSY and CDR2 SAAADI. The CDR3 is made up of 15 amino acids. CDR3 amino acids: CASRPRGGGTGELVF. The CDR3 region has the DNA TGCGCCAGCAGGCCCCGGGGGGGCGGCACCGGGGAGCTGGTTTTT.